Each of the 23 T cell receptor beta chains below was sequenced from the same sample in a study of shared clonotypes between healthy human individuals. The assay was immunoSEQ multiplex PCR, and TCRdb's table has in-frame clones only and misses some. The repertoire holds approximately 1,500,000 clones, with 95% to 97% as singletons. Material for sequencing was naive CD4+ T cells sorted from blood. The subset is: CD45RA+ positively selected. These receptor sequences come from a young man in good health.

The rearrangement uses TRBV28 and TRBJ2-1; 10 bases are a match to TRBD2. CDR1 and CDR2 from the germline V gene are MDHEN and SYDVKM. V shed 6 bases and J 4 bases; nucleotides not matched to a gene: 3. The CDR3 is made up of 14 amino acids. The CDR3 DNA sequence: TGTGCCAGCAGCAGACTAGCGGGTTACAATGAGCAGTTCTTC. Translated: CASSRLAGYNEQFF.

Only one count was recorded for this clone. The chain's CDR3 is CASNEITPGTDTQYF. CDR3 bases: TGTGCCAGCAACGAAATTACCCCAGGGACAGATACGCAGTATTTT. The chain couples TRBV7-2 to TRBJ2-3; possibly TRBD1 for D (5 bases). The CDR3 loop spans 15 amino acids. CDR1 and CDR2 from the germline V gene are SGHTA and FQGNSA. V gave up 7 bases and J gave up 3 bases, with 17 bases separating them.

V and J are TRBV19 and TRBJ2-7, with 9 bases that match TRBD2. V dropped 3 bases and J dropped 2; count of bases not matched to a gene: 2. This CDR3 has 14 amino acids. The germline V gene encodes CDR1 LNHDA and CDR2 SQIVND (reference sequence). CDR3 in DNA: TGTGCCAGTAGTATTATAGCGGGAGCCTACGAGCAGTACTTC. Translating gives CASSIIAGAYEQYF. Drawing the rest from reference TRBV19 and TRBJ2-7, the complete variable domain is DGGITQSPKYLFRKEGQNVTLSCEQNLNHDAMYWYRQDPGQGLRLIYYSQIVNDFQKGDIAEGYSVSREKKESFPLTVTSAQKNPTAFYLCASSIIAGAYEQYFGPGTRLTVT.

The chain links TRBV19 to TRBJ1-2, with TRBD1 identical over 11 bases. The CDR3 covers 15 residues. The V gene's germline CDR1 is LNHDA and CDR2 SQIVND (reference sequence). Trimming removed 5 bases from V and 4 bases from J; junction bases left unmatched: 6. The CDR3 here is CASSRTGTGGYGYTF. CDR3 coding DNA: TGTGCCAGTAGTCGGACCGGGACAGGGGGCTATGGCTACACCTTC.

The V call is TRBV29-1, the J call TRBJ2-2; 10 bases line up with TRBD1. V dropped 6 bases and J dropped 3; count of bases not matched to a gene: 7. This CDR3 comprises 15 residues. Germline lookup yields CDR1 SQVTM and CDR2 ANQGSEA. The CDR3 sequence: CSVRRGTGDTGELFF. The CDR3 DNA is TGCAGCGTCCGCAGGGGGACAGGGGACACCGGGGAGCTGTTTTTT.

This sequence joins TRBV10-3 and TRBJ2-3, with D perhaps matching TRBD2 (6 bases). This CDR3 has 17 residues. Trimming shortened V by 3 bases and J by 0 bases, and 16 bases separated the two germline ends. Germline CDR1 is ENHRY and CDR2 is SYGVKD. The CDR3 loop is CAISEPGLGVSTDTQYF. In DNA form, the CDR3 reads TGTGCCATCAGTGAACCGGGACTCGGAGTGAGCACAGATACGCAGTATTTT.

The chain has TRBV5-1 and TRBJ2-7, with 7 nucleotides matching TRBD1. The trim removed 6 bases at V and 3 bases at J, leaving 12 bases unmatched. CDR3 length equals 15 residues. The germline V gene encodes CDR1 SGHRS and CDR2 YFSETQ. The CDR3: CASNPSRTGGYEQYF. In DNA, the CDR3 is TGCGCCAGCAACCCCTCCCGGACAGGCGGCTACGAGCAGTACTTC.

This rearrangement joins TRBV11-2 to TRBJ2-7; D remains ambiguous. Germline V gene data show CDR1 as SGHAT and CDR2 as FQNNGV. With 7 bases removed from V and 0 bases from J, the gap between germline ends came to 10 bases. The CDR3 runs 13 residues. Written as DNA, the CDR3 is TGTGCCAGCACCCCCTTGTCCTCCTACGAGCAGTACTTC. Translation: CASTPLSSYEQYF.

The chain employs TRBV20-1 and TRBJ2-2; D is uncertain. This CDR3 region has 11 residues. Germline V lookup: CDR1 DFQATT, CDR2 SNEGSKA (reference sequence). Trimming stripped 6 bases from V and 7 bases from J, with 9 bases between. The CDR3 nucleotides are TGCAGTGCCCTCAAGGGCGGGGAGCTGTTTTTT. It specifies CSALKGGELFF.

The chain couples TRBV15 to TRBJ1-5, with a tentative D call TRBD1 (5 bases). The CDR3 spans 14 residues. In germline, CDR1 is LNHNV, CDR2 YYDKDF (reference sequence). With 5 bases removed from V and 5 bases from J, the gap between germline ends came to 13 bases. The CDR3 DNA is TGTGCCACCAGCCCACTCGGGGGGGATCAGCCCCAGCATTTT. Protein sequence: CATSPLGGDQPQHF.

Comment on this clone: Other nucleotide sequences in the sample specify the same CDR3. The chain has TRBV7-2 and TRBJ2-7; D gene ambiguous. The CDR3 has 14 amino acids. The ends were cut back, 1 base at V and 0 bases at J, with 7 bases in the middle. Germline values: CDR1 SGHTA, CDR2 FQGNSA. The CDR3 region is CASSLDRFSYEQYF. The CDR3 region has the DNA TGTGCCAGCAGCTTAGACAGATTCTCCTACGAGCAGTACTTC.

The chain carries TRBV19 and TRBJ1-4; D is perhaps TRBD1 (6 bases). V lost 5 bases and J 11 bases, leaving 12 bases between the germline ends. CDR3 size: 12 residues. Germline V gene sequence: CDR1 LNHDA, CDR2 SQIVND (reference sequence). The CDR3 DNA reads as TGTGCCAGTAGTCCGACAGGACTTAAACTGTTTTTT. It yields the protein CASSPTGLKLFF. Supplemented by reference TRBV19 and TRBJ1-4, the full variable domain reads DGGITQSPKYLFRKEGQNVTLSCEQNLNHDAMYWYRQDPGQGLRLIYYSQIVNDFQKGDIAEGYSVSREKKESFPLTVTSAQKNPTAFYLCASSPTGLKLFFGSGTQLSVL.

V usage is TRBV5-1 and J usage is TRBJ1-2; D call uncertain. V was shortened by 4 bases and J by 0 bases, with 13 bases between the two germline ends. The CDR3 sequence is 15 residues long. Looked up from germline, CDR1 is SGHRS and CDR2 is YFSETQ. CDR3 DNA: TGCGCCAGCAGCCCTATGCATATTGCTAACTATGGCTACACCTTC. It is translated as CASSPMHIANYGYTF.

The chain couples TRBV5-4 to TRBJ2-1; 8 positions match TRBD2. The CDR3 has 15 residues. Germline values: CDR1 SGHNT, CDR2 YYREEE (reference sequence). The V gene end was trimmed by 1 base and the J gene end by 4 bases; junction bases not matched to a gene: 4. The CDR3 DNA sequence: TGTGCCAGCAGCTTGTTGACTAGCGAATACAATGAGCAGTTCTTC. It is translated as CASSLLTSEYNEQFF.

The genes are TRBV28 and TRBJ1-1; 9 bases match TRBD1. Losses at the gene ends were 6 bases for V and 4 bases for J; bases not matched to a gene: 15. Germline V lookup: CDR1 MDHEN, CDR2 SYDVKM. CDR3 size: 17 residues. The CDR3 protein is CASRRRRDRVAVTEAFF. The CDR3 coding sequence is TGTGCCAGCAGACGGAGACGGGACAGGGTGGCGGTCACTGAAGCTTTCTTT.

The chain recombines TRBV6-1 with TRBJ2-1; D perhaps matches TRBD2 (6 bases). Germline V CDR1 and CDR2: MNHNS, SASEGT. The V end lost 1 base, the J end lost 10 bases, and 26 bases lay between the germline ends. The CDR3 covers 18 residues. The CDR3 DNA reads TGTGCCAGCAGTGAAGGGGGTCCGGGACTTATCCCTTGGAGGGAGCAGTTCTTC. Its translation: CASSEGGPGLIPWREQFF.

V and J are TRBV5-1 and TRBJ1-2, with D unclear. This CDR3 has 14 amino acids. V lost 2 bases and J 0 bases, leaving 8 bases between the germline ends. CDR1 and CDR2 (germline): SGHRS, YFSETQ. The CDR3: CASSFNDANYGYTF. The CDR3 coding sequence is TGCGCCAGCAGCTTCAACGATGCTAACTATGGCTACACCTTC.

The CDR3 reads CASSPFWDVNTGELFF. CDR3 sequence (DNA): TGTGCCAGCTCACCATTCTGGGACGTAAACACCGGGGAGCTGTTTTTT. The chain recombines TRBV18 with TRBJ2-2, with D perhaps matching TRBD1 or TRBD2 (5 bases each). V lost 2 bases to trimming and J lost 2 bases, with 12 bases between them. The CDR3 is made up of 16 amino acids. Germline lookup yields CDR1 KGHSH and CDR2 LQKENI.

The rearrangement joins TRBV6-5 to TRBJ2-1, with a tentative D call TRBD2 (5 bases). V lost 6 bases and J lost 0, with 9 bases in between. The CDR3 covers 14 residues. In germline, CDR1 is MNHEY, CDR2 SVGAGI. CDR3 sequence reads: CASRPGSSYNEQFF. CDR3 DNA: TGTGCCAGCAGGCCGGGGAGCTCCTACAATGAGCAGTTCTTC.

This clone appeared a single time. The chain has TRBV28 and TRBJ1-5, with D maybe TRBD1 (6 bases). In germline, CDR1 is MDHEN, CDR2 SYDVKM. The CDR3 is 16 amino acids. Trimming took off 6 bases at V and 0 bases at J, with 15 bases between the two ends. Here the CDR3 reads CASRSQGKGSNQPQHF. The CDR3 bases are TGTGCCAGCAGATCTCAGGGGAAGGGTAGCAATCAGCCCCAGCATTTT.

The chain has TRBV11-2 and TRBJ1-1, with 9 nucleotides matching TRBD1. This CDR3 region has 15 residues. Germline CDR1 SGHAT, CDR2 FQNNGV. V shed 1 base and J 3 bases; nucleotides not matched to a gene: 3. The CDR3 DNA reads as TGTGCCAGCAGCTTAGTGACAGGGGGATACACTGAAGCTTTCTTT. This codes for CASSLVTGGYTEAFF.

This clone was seen more than once but under ten times. CDR3 nucleotide sequence: TGCGCCAGCAGTGAGTCTTGGGGGGGGCAGGACGAGCAGTACTTC. Protein: CASSESWGGQDEQYF. The chain carries TRBV10-1 and TRBJ2-7; D possibly corresponds to TRBD2 (7 bases). The germline V gene has CDR1 WNHNN and CDR2 SYGVQD (reference sequence). This CDR3 is 15 amino acids long. V shed 0 bases and J shed 5 bases, with 14 bases lying between them.

For the CDR3, the DNA is TGTGCCGCTAGCGGCCCTTACAATGAGCAGTTCTTC. This sequence encodes CAASGPYNEQFF. The chain couples TRBV6-1 to TRBJ2-1; 7 bases fit TRBD2. Germline trimming cut 11 bases from V and 4 bases from J; bases unmatched to any gene: 5. Germline lookup yields CDR1 MNHNS and CDR2 SASEGT. The CDR3 has 12 amino acids.